A single T cell receptor beta chain is shown here with its context. The sample comes from a study of identical twins. Everyone who donated was a healthy Caucasian. TCRdb itself ran the 5' RACE reads through MiXCR, one entry per CDR3 protein. The profile shows 600,000 to 700,000 distinct CDR3 sequences, 21% of them singletons. The CDR3 contains 14 residues. CDR1 DFQATT and CDR2 SNEGSKA come from the germline V gene (reference sequence). V lost 3 bases and J lost 3, with 12 bases in between. These records were also assigned to another study, of T cells expressing NK-cell markers. That source reports: These clonotypes additionally ranked first within the CD3+CD56-NKG2C+ fraction of a handful of donors.

This chain uses TRBV20-1 with TRBJ2-1; D possibly corresponds to TRBD2 (5 bases). The clonotype was recovered from a woman in her late teens or twenties in good health. The sequenced material came from PBMCs. The CDR3 loop reads CSASAGNIYNEQFF. The CDR3 nucleotides read TGCAGTGCTAGCGCCGGGAATATCTACAATGAGCAGTTCTTC.